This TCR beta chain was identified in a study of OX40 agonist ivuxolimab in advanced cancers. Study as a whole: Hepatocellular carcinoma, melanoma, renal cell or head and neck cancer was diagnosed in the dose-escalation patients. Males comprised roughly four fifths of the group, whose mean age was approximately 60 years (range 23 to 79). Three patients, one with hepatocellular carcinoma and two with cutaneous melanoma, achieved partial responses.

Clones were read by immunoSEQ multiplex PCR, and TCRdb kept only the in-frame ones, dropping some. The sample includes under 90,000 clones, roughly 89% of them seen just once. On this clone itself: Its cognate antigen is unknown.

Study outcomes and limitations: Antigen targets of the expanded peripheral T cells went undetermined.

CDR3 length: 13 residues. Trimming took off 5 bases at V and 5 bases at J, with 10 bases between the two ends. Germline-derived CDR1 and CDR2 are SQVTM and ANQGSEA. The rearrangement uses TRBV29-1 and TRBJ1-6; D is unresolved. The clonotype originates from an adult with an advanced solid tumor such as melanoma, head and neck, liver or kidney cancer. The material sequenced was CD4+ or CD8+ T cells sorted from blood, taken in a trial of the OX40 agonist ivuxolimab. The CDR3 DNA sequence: TGCAGCGTTCGGACGGGGAATAATTCACCCCTCCACTTT. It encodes CSVRTGNNSPLHF.